This T cell receptor beta chain was sequenced for a study of identical twins. Study-wide results and caveats: Zero-insertion analyses were open to partial confounding by invariant MAIT and iNKT cells.

At least ten counts were recorded for this clonotype. Antigen unknown. Trimming left V 4 bases short and J 2 bases short, with 14 bases between. This CDR3 has 15 residues. With template switching, a universal primer site was added, and the cDNA carried unique molecular identifiers. TCRdb called the 5' RACE reads again in MiXCR, with one record for every CDR3 protein. The table records some 730,000 distinct CDR3 sequences, roughly 20% of them present only once. These sequences were also reported in another study, on T cells expressing NK-cell markers. Per that paper: Several donors' CD3+CD56-NKG2C+ cells were dominated by the same clonotypes.

This clonotype originated in a woman aged 18-29 years in good health. The sequenced material came from PBMCs. The chain couples TRBV12-3 or TRBV12-4 to TRBJ1-2, with D unclear. The CDR3: CASSYRLTENYGYTF. The CDR3 coding sequence is TGTGCCAGCAGTTACCGCCTAACGGAAAACTATGGCTACACCTTC.